This entry lists 19 T cell receptor beta chains sequenced from one sample in a study of T cell changes during pregnancy in multiple sclerosis. Repertoires were generated with immunoSEQ multiplex PCR, while TCRdb's copy carries only in-frame clones and drops some. This sample yields 35,000 to 40,000 clones, of which 90% are seen a single time; roughly 0.55% belongs to the top ten. The sample here was CD4+ T cells from peripheral blood mononuclear cells, taken in the second trimester of pregnancy. Every receptor here comes from a female donor with multiple sclerosis, enrolled in a pregnancy study.

This rearrangement joins TRBV28 to TRBJ1-5; D not resolved. The CDR3 contains 18 residues. Trimming cost V 4 bases and J 0 bases, with 19 bases left between them. The V gene's germline CDR1 is MDHEN and CDR2 SYDVKM. Written as DNA, the CDR3 is TGTGCCAGCAGTTCCGGGAGCCCTGGGGTGTATAGCAATCAGCCCCAGCATTTT. Translated, it gives CASSSGSPGVYSNQPQHF.

The chain is built from TRBV28 and TRBJ2-2; the D is unclear. Germline V CDR1 and CDR2: MDHEN, SYDVKM. Trimming pared 5 bases from V and 2 bases from J, leaving 9 bases between. There are 14 residues in the CDR3. Written as DNA, the CDR3 is TGTGCCAGCAGTACACCCCTTAACACCGGGGAGCTGTTTTTT. Its translation: CASSTPLNTGELFF.

This chain connects TRBV7-2 to TRBJ1-5, with 7 nucleotides matching TRBD1. V lost 4 bases and J lost 0; bases outside the gene matches: 3. Germline CDR1 reads SGHTA; CDR2 reads FQGNSA. This CDR3 has 15 amino acids. In nucleotides, the CDR3 is TGTGCCAGCAGCTCGGGACAGACTAGCAATCAGCCCCAGCATTTT. Translating it yields CASSSGQTSNQPQHF.

This sequence joins TRBV15 and TRBJ2-7, with D possibly TRBD2 on 6 matching bases. This CDR3 has 14 amino acids. Trimming took 4 bases from V and 7 from J, leaving 17 bases between them. The germline V gene has CDR1 LNHNV and CDR2 YYDKDF (reference sequence). The CDR3 reads CATSKWGDLREQYF. CDR3 nucleotide sequence: TGTGCCACCAGCAAATGGGGGGACCTACGAGAGCAGTACTTC. Variable domain in full (rest from reference TRBV15 and TRBJ2-7): DAMVIQNPRYQVTQFGKPVTLSCSQTLNHNVMYWYQQKSSQAPKLLFHYYDKDFNNEADTPDNFQSRRPNTSFCFLDIRSPGLGDTAMYLCATSKWGDLREQYFGPGTRLTVT.

The chain combines TRBV7-2 with TRBJ2-6; 8 nucleotides agree with TRBD1. The CDR3 has 16 amino acids. Germline loops: CDR1 SGHTA, CDR2 FQGNSA. V dropped 5 bases and J dropped 4; count of bases not matched to a gene: 7. CDR3 nucleotides: TGTGCCAGCAGCGCACAGGGGGAGTCCGGGGCCAACGTCCTGACTTTC. The encoded protein is CASSAQGESGANVLTF. Using reference TRBV7-2 and TRBJ2-6 for the parts outside the CDR3, the full variable domain is GAGVSQSPSNKVTEKGKDVELRCDPISGHTALYWYRQSLGQGLEFLIYFQGNSAPDKSGLPSDRFSAERTGGSVSTLTIQRTQQEDSAVYLCASSAQGESGANVLTFGAGSRLTVL.

The V gene is TRBV5-1, the J gene TRBJ1-1; D perhaps matches TRBD1 (5 bases). The ends were cut back, 5 bases at V and 7 bases at J, with 18 bases in the middle. Germline lookup yields CDR1 SGHRS and CDR2 YFSETQ. The CDR3 has 14 residues. CDR3 loop: CASRKGTEQDEAFF. For the CDR3, the DNA is TGCGCCAGCAGAAAGGGTACGGAACAGGATGAAGCTTTCTTT.

This clone came up once. The rearrangement uses TRBV6-6 and TRBJ2-3; tentatively, D is TRBD1 (6 bases). Germline loops: CDR1 MNHNY, CDR2 SVGAGI (reference sequence). The CDR3 totals 15 residues. V was cut by 2 bases and J by 3 bases, with 12 bases left in between. The CDR3 DNA sequence: TGTGCCAGCAGTTACGTACAGGGCGAGACAGATACGCAGTATTTT. It encodes CASSYVQGETDTQYF.

This chain links TRBV27 with TRBJ2-7; TRBD2 aligns across 11 bases. The V gene end was trimmed by 5 bases and the J gene end by 1 base; junction bases not matched to a gene: 10. The CDR3 contains 17 residues. The germline V gene has CDR1 MNHEY and CDR2 SMNVEV (reference sequence). CDR3 DNA: TGTGCCAGCAGTCCTAGCGGGAGGTCTTTGGGTTCCTACGAGCAGTACTTC. Translating gives CASSPSGRSLGSYEQYF.

The chain links TRBV7-3 to TRBJ2-6; tentatively, D is TRBD2 (5 bases). The CDR3 runs to 18 residues. Trimming cost V 0 bases and J 2 bases, with 14 bases left between them. Germline values: CDR1 SGHTA, CDR2 FQGTGA. Here the CDR3 DNA reads TGTGCCAGCAGCTTAACCCCTATAGGGAGAGCTGGGGCCAACGTCCTGACTTTC. Its translation: CASSLTPIGRAGANVLTF. The full variable domain, rest sourced from reference TRBV7-3 and TRBJ2-6, is GAGVSQTPSNKVTEKGKYVELRCDPISGHTALYWYRQSLGQGPEFLIYFQGTGAADDSGLPNDRFFAVRPEGSVSTLKIQRTERGDSAVYLCASSLTPIGRAGANVLTFGAGSRLTVL.

This chain joins TRBV4-3 and TRBJ2-3; D might be TRBD1 (5 bases). CDR1 LGHNA and CDR2 YSLEER come from the germline V gene. The CDR3 has 16 amino acids. The ends were cut back, 0 bases at V and 2 bases at J, with 12 bases in the middle. The CDR3 DNA reads as TGCGCCAGCAGCCAAGATTCTCCAGGGTCCACAGATACGCAGTATTTT. It translates to CASSQDSPGSTDTQYF.

The chain recombines TRBV7-9 with TRBJ2-3; a weak D match, TRBD2 (5 bases). Germline CDR1 and CDR2: SEHNR and FQNEAQ (reference sequence). The V end was cut by 5 bases, the J end by 2 bases, with 11 bases between. This CDR3 has 14 amino acids. CDR3: CASSRRTVTDTQYF. The CDR3 DNA sequence: TGTGCCAGCAGCCGAAGGACTGTCACAGATACGCAGTATTTT.

The chain joins TRBV2 to TRBJ1-5, with 10 bases aligning to TRBD1. CDR1 SNHLY and CDR2 FYNNEI come from the germline V gene. J was trimmed by 4 bases and V by 11 bases; bases with no gene match: 8. CDR3 length equals 14 residues. The CDR3 region is CAGAPGQGNQPQHF. CDR3 nucleotides: TGTGCCGGGGCCCCGGGACAGGGGAATCAGCCCCAGCATTTT.

The CDR3, as DNA: TGTGCCAGCAGTAAGGACAGGATAGTTGTTGAGCAGTTCTTC. It translates to CASSKDRIVVEQFF. This sequence joins TRBV28 and TRBJ2-1; TRBD1 matches at 7 bases. Germline V gene sequence: CDR1 MDHEN, CDR2 SYDVKM. The CDR3 sequence is 14 residues long. Unmatched junction bases numbered 10, after V lost 5 bases and J lost 9 bases.

This clone has a single count. The V call is TRBV16, the J call TRBJ1-5; D ambiguous. CDR3 length: 15 residues. Deletions cut 2 bases from V and 4 bases from J, with 12 bases between. Germline CDR1 reads KGHSY; CDR2 reads FQNENV. CDR3 in amino acids: CASSQLTARNQPQHF. The DNA of the CDR3 is TGTGCCAGCAGCCAACTAACAGCTCGAAATCAGCCCCAGCATTTT. The full variable domain, its missing parts supplied by reference TRBV16 and TRBJ1-5, is GEEVAQTPKHLVRGEGQKAKLYCAPIKGHSYVFWYQQVLKNEFKFLISFQNENVFDETGMPKERFSAKCLPNSPCSLEIQATKLEDSAVYFCASSQLTARNQPQHFGDGTRLSIL.

This sequence joins TRBV7-2 and TRBJ2-3; 12 bases are a match to TRBD2. The germline V gene encodes CDR1 SGHTA and CDR2 FQGNSA. The junction had 9 bases not matched to a gene; V was cut back by 4 bases and J by 7 bases. The CDR3 is 16 amino acids. In DNA, the CDR3 is TGTGCCAGCAGCTACGAGCTAGCGGGAGGGCCTAATACGCAGTATTTT. Translating gives CASSYELAGGPNTQYF.

The CDR3: CSVAGTSGLSTDTQYF. In nucleotides, the CDR3 is TGCAGCGTGGCCGGGACTAGCGGGCTTAGCACAGATACGCAGTATTTT. The chain couples TRBV29-1 to TRBJ2-3; 12 positions agree with TRBD2. Per germline, CDR1 SQVTM and CDR2 ANQGSEA. V gave up 6 bases and J gave up 0 bases; unmatched junction bases: 7. The length of the CDR3 is 16 residues.

This chain connects TRBV27 to TRBJ1-1, with TRBD1 as a possible D gene (6 bases). Trimming removed 6 bases from V and 2 bases from J, with 22 bases in between. Per the germline V gene, CDR1 is MNHEY and CDR2 is SMNVEV (reference sequence). The CDR3 covers 17 residues. CDR3 DNA: TGTGCCAGCAGGGCACAAAGACAGGTCCTAGGTAACACTGAAGCTTTCTTT. It specifies CASRAQRQVLGNTEAFF.

V gene TRBV5-4 combines with J gene TRBJ2-1; D is possibly TRBD2 (6 bases). V lost 4 bases, J lost 4 bases, and 18 bases lay in between. The CDR3 is made up of 16 amino acids. Germline CDR1 reads SGHNT; CDR2 reads YYREEE (reference sequence). CDR3 protein: CASSLGGASAYNEQFF. The CDR3 DNA sequence: TGTGCCAGCAGCCTGGGCGGGGCTAGCGCGTACAATGAGCAGTTCTTC.

The V call is TRBV28, the J call TRBJ1-5; a possible D gene is TRBD1 (6 bases). Trimming stripped 4 bases from V and 3 bases from J, with 16 bases between. The CDR3 runs to 16 residues. The germline CDR1 and CDR2 sequences are MDHEN and SYDVKM. CDR3 sequence reads: CASSSPGPGDNQPQHF. As DNA, the CDR3 is TGTGCCAGCAGTTCCCCAGGCCCAGGGGACAATCAGCCCCAGCATTTT.